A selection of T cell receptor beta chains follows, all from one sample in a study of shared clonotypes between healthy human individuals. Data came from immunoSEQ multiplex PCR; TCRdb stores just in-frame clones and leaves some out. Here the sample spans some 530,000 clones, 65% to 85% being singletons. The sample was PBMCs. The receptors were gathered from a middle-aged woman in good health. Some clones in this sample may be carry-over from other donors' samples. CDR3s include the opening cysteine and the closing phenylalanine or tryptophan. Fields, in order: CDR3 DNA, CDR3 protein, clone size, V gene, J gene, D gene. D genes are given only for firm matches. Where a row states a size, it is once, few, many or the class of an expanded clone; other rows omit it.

CDR3nt: TGTGCCAGCAGCGCCCCACTATCAGATACGCAGTATTTT
CDR3aa: CASSAPLSDTQYF
abundance: NA
v_gene: TRBV11-2
j_gene: TRBJ2-3
d_gene: NA

CDR3nt: TGTGCCAGCAGCTTACTACCGTCTAGCACAGATACGCAGTATTTT
CDR3aa: CASSLLPSSTDTQYF
abundance: NA
v_gene: TRBV4-2
j_gene: TRBJ2-3
d_gene: NA

CDR3nt: TGTGCCAGCAGCCCAACTAGCGGGAGTTGGTACGAGCAGTACTTC
CDR3aa: CASSPTSGSWYEQYF
abundance: NA
v_gene: TRBV7-9
j_gene: TRBJ2-7
d_gene: TRBD2

CDR3nt: TGTGCCAGCAGCTTAGGGACAGGCACAGATACGCAGTATTTT
CDR3aa: CASSLGTGTDTQYF
abundance: NA
v_gene: TRBV7-6
j_gene: TRBJ2-3
d_gene: NA

CDR3nt: TGTGCCAGCAGGCGGCTAGCGGGAGTCCAGGAGACCCAGTACTTC
CDR3aa: CASRRLAGVQETQYF
abundance: NA
v_gene: TRBV19
j_gene: TRBJ2-5
d_gene: TRBD2

CDR3nt: TGTGCCAGCAACTTACCGGGACAGGGGGCTTCACGGGGAGCTGTTTTT
CDR3aa: CASNLPGQGASRGAVF
abundance: NA
v_gene: TRBV2
j_gene: TRBJ2-2
d_gene: TRBD1

CDR3nt: TGTGCCAGCTCACTTACACGACAGGGGGGAACCTACGAGCAGTACTTC
CDR3aa: CASSLTRQGGTYEQYF
abundance: NA
v_gene: TRBV18
j_gene: TRBJ2-7
d_gene: TRBD1

CDR3nt: TGTGCCAGTAGGGACAGGGCAACTAATGAAAAACTGTTTTTT
CDR3aa: CASRDRATNEKLFF
abundance: NA
v_gene: TRBV19
j_gene: TRBJ1-4
d_gene: TRBD1

CDR3nt: TGTGCCAGCAGCTTCCGGGGGTTTATTGGAGAGAGCACCGGGGAGCTGTTTTTT
CDR3aa: CASSFRGFIGESTGELFF
abundance: NA
v_gene: TRBV7-2
j_gene: TRBJ2-2
d_gene: NA

CDR3nt: TGTGCCAGCAGTTCCGGGATGTCAGGGGGCACAGAGACCCAGTACTTC
CDR3aa: CASSSGMSGGTETQYF
abundance: NA
v_gene: TRBV7-6
j_gene: TRBJ2-5
d_gene: TRBD1

CDR3nt: TGTGCCAGCAGGACTGGGACGGGATATCAGCCCCAGCATTTT
CDR3aa: CASRTGTGYQPQHF
abundance: NA
v_gene: TRBV28
j_gene: TRBJ1-5
d_gene: NA

CDR3nt: TGTGCCAGCAGCTGGGTAGCGGACCAAGAGACCCAGTACTTC
CDR3aa: CASSWVADQETQYF
abundance: NA
v_gene: TRBV5-4
j_gene: TRBJ2-5
d_gene: NA

CDR3nt: TGCAGCGTTACGGGACAGGGGAACTATGGCTACACCTTC
CDR3aa: CSVTGQGNYGYTF
abundance: NA
v_gene: TRBV29-1
j_gene: TRBJ1-2
d_gene: TRBD1

CDR3nt: TGCGCCAGCAGCCAAGGGGGACTAGAGAAGCAGTATTTT
CDR3aa: CASSQGGLEKQYF
abundance: few
v_gene: TRBV4-1
j_gene: TRBJ2-3
d_gene: TRBD2

CDR3nt: TGTGCCAGCAGTTCCTCGCTTCAGGGGGCGAACACTGAAGCTTTCTTT
CDR3aa: CASSSSLQGANTEAFF
abundance: few
v_gene: TRBV28
j_gene: TRBJ1-1
d_gene: TRBD1

CDR3nt: TGTGCCAGCAGCTTAGGGAGACTAGCTCCCTACAATGAGCAGTTCTTC
CDR3aa: CASSLGRLAPYNEQFF
abundance: NA
v_gene: TRBV11-2
j_gene: TRBJ2-1
d_gene: TRBD2

CDR3nt: TGTGCCAGCAGCCTAAATGCGGGATCAGAGACCCAGTACTTC
CDR3aa: CASSLNAGSETQYF
abundance: NA
v_gene: TRBV7-3
j_gene: TRBJ2-5
d_gene: NA

CDR3nt: TGTGCCAGCAGTTACTGGGGCAGACAAGAGACCCAGTACTTC
CDR3aa: CASSYWGRQETQYF
abundance: NA
v_gene: TRBV6-5
j_gene: TRBJ2-5
d_gene: NA

CDR3nt: TGTGCCAGCAGTGAGGACAGGCACAATGAGCAGTTCTTC
CDR3aa: CASSEDRHNEQFF
abundance: NA
v_gene: TRBV6-1
j_gene: TRBJ2-1
d_gene: TRBD1

CDR3nt: TGTGCCAGCAGAAGCGTCAGCGAGCAGTACTTC
CDR3aa: CASRSVSEQYF
abundance: few
v_gene: TRBV27
j_gene: TRBJ2-7
d_gene: NA

CDR3nt: TGTGCCAGCAGCTTAGTAGCGGGAGGGCAAGAGACCCAGTACTTC
CDR3aa: CASSLVAGGQETQYF
abundance: NA
v_gene: TRBV5-4
j_gene: TRBJ2-5
d_gene: TRBD2

CDR3nt: TGTGCCAGCAAGATTACAGGGATGGTTTCTGGAAACACCATATATTTT
CDR3aa: CASKITGMVSGNTIYF
abundance: NA
v_gene: TRBV28
j_gene: TRBJ1-3
d_gene: NA

CDR3nt: TGTGCCAGCAGCTTAGTGGGGGGATCCTATGAAAAACTGTTTTTT
CDR3aa: CASSLVGGSYEKLFF
abundance: NA
v_gene: TRBV11-2
j_gene: TRBJ1-4
d_gene: NA

CDR3nt: TGTGCCAGCAGCTTAGAACAGGGGGCGGTCTACGAGCAGTACTTC
CDR3aa: CASSLEQGAVYEQYF
abundance: NA
v_gene: TRBV7-8
j_gene: TRBJ2-7
d_gene: TRBD1

CDR3nt: TGTGCCAGCAGCTACCGGGACAGGTTTTCCTACGAGCAGTACTTC
CDR3aa: CASSYRDRFSYEQYF
abundance: NA
v_gene: TRBV5-5
j_gene: TRBJ2-7
d_gene: TRBD1

CDR3nt: TGTGCCAGCAGCATATCCTACGAGCAGTACTTC
CDR3aa: CASSISYEQYF
abundance: NA
v_gene: TRBV2
j_gene: TRBJ2-7
d_gene: NA

CDR3nt: TGTGCCAGCAGGGGGACTAGCACCTACGAGCAGTACTTC
CDR3aa: CASRGTSTYEQYF
abundance: once
v_gene: TRBV7-9
j_gene: TRBJ2-7
d_gene: TRBD2

CDR3nt: TGTGCCAGCAGCCCCTCAATGGGGGGGGAGCAGTACTTC
CDR3aa: CASSPSMGGEQYF
abundance: NA
v_gene: TRBV5-4
j_gene: TRBJ2-7
d_gene: TRBD2